One and the same sample provided the 28 T cell receptor beta chains below, sequenced in a study of blood T cell repertoires in COVID-19. Sequenced by immunoSEQ multiplex PCR; TCRdb stores in-frame clones only, minus some. The table includes around 130,000 clones, about 75% detected once. The sequencing sample was made of peripheral blood. These receptor sequences come from an elderly man with acute or convalescent COVID-19.

V and J are TRBV5-8 and TRBJ1-2; perhaps TRBD1 as D (5 bases). Germline assignment: CDR1 SGHTS and CDR2 YDEGEE. This CDR3 has 14 residues. Trimming stripped 4 bases from V and 5 bases from J, with 15 bases between. The CDR3 DNA reads as TGTGCCAGCAGCCCGGAAGGGGCTCGTTATGGCTACACCTTC. It is translated as CASSPEGARYGYTF.

CDR3 protein: CASSPTGYQPQHF. CDR3 nucleotide sequence: TGCGCCAGCAGCCCGACAGGGTATCAGCCCCAGCATTTT. The chain recombines TRBV5-1 with TRBJ1-5; 7 bases align to TRBD1. CDR1 and CDR2 (germline): SGHRS, YFSETQ. With V trimmed by 4 bases and J by 5 bases, 3 bases remained unmatched. This CDR3 contains 13 residues.

The CDR3 region has the DNA TGTGCCAGCAGTTCACCTAATGGGGCTCAGGATGGGGCCAACGTCCTGACTTTC. The encoded protein is CASSSPNGAQDGANVLTF. The J gene is TRBJ2-6, the V gene TRBV28; weak D call: TRBD1 (5 bases). V lost 4 bases and J lost 3, with 19 bases in between. CDR3 length: 18 residues. Germline CDR1 is MDHEN and CDR2 is SYDVKM.

The V call is TRBV7-9, the J call TRBJ2-3, with D hard to call. V was shortened by 2 bases and J by 1 base, with 10 bases between the two germline ends. The CDR3 is made up of 15 amino acids. Germline loops: CDR1 SEHNR, CDR2 FQNEAQ (reference sequence). The CDR3 sequence is CASSLSMAGTDTQYF. In nucleotides, the CDR3 is TGTGCCAGCAGCTTATCCATGGCAGGCACAGATACGCAGTATTTT.

The gene calls are TRBV7-2 and TRBJ2-2, with 7 bases identical to TRBD2. The V gene's germline CDR1 is SGHTA and CDR2 FQGNSA. Trimming removed 5 bases from V and 3 bases from J; junction bases left unmatched: 6. CDR3 size: 15 residues. The chain's CDR3 is CASSPGGRDTGELFF. CDR3 coding DNA: TGTGCCAGCAGCCCCGGAGGGAGGGACACCGGGGAGCTGTTTTTT.

The J gene is TRBJ2-5, the V gene TRBV7-2, with 8 positions matching TRBD2. From germline, CDR1 is SGHTA and CDR2 FQGNSA. V dropped 5 bases and J dropped 5; count of bases not matched to a gene: 4. The length of the CDR3 is 13 residues. The CDR3 nucleotides read TGTGCCAGCAGCGCTACGGGGGGGGAGACCCAGTACTTC. Encoded protein: CASSATGGETQYF.

V usage is TRBV27 and J usage is TRBJ2-7; D unresolved. The CDR3 sequence is 11 residues long. V was shortened by 4 bases and J by 9 bases, with 10 bases between the two germline ends. CDR1 MNHEY and CDR2 SMNVEV come from the germline V gene (reference sequence). The CDR3 DNA sequence: TGTGCCAGCAGTTCATACGAGCGGCAGTACTTC. Translated: CASSSYERQYF.

The rearrangement uses TRBV19 and TRBJ1-5; the D gene is possibly TRBD1 (6 bases). Trimming left V 9 bases short and J 1 base short, with 19 bases between. The CDR3 totals 16 residues. Germline CDR1 LNHDA, CDR2 SQIVND (reference sequence). CDR3 in DNA: TGTGCCAGCTCAATACTGGGACAAAAAAGCAATCAGCCCCAGCATTTT. This gives the protein CASSILGQKSNQPQHF. The whole variable domain, filled in from reference TRBV19 and TRBJ1-5, reads DGGITQSPKYLFRKEGQNVTLSCEQNLNHDAMYWYRQDPGQGLRLIYYSQIVNDFQKGDIAEGYSVSREKKESFPLTVTSAQKNPTAFYLCASSILGQKSNQPQHFGDGTRLSIL.

The chain joins TRBV19 to TRBJ2-2, with D tentatively TRBD1 (5 bases). The CDR3 is 13 amino acids. V was shortened by 2 bases and J by 7 bases, with 8 bases between the two germline ends. Germline lookup yields CDR1 LNHDA and CDR2 SQIVND (reference sequence). The CDR3 sequence is CASSIRGSGELFF. The CDR3 DNA reads TGTGCCAGTAGTATAAGGGGTAGCGGGGAGCTGTTTTTT.

This chain uses TRBV7-8 with TRBJ1-3; 7 bases line up with TRBD1. The V gene's germline CDR1 is SGHVS and CDR2 FQNEAQ. With 5 bases clipped from V and 0 bases from J, the junction kept 4 bases outside the gene matches. The CDR3 has 15 residues. In DNA, the CDR3 is TGTGCCAGCAGCGCAGGGACAGCCTCTGGAAACACCATATATTTT. It is translated as CASSAGTASGNTIYF.

The chain carries TRBV7-2 and TRBJ2-7; 13 bases fit TRBD2. Germline-derived CDR1 and CDR2 are SGHTA and FQGNSA. V lost 6 bases to trimming and J lost 0 bases; unmatched junction nucleotides: 2. The CDR3 is 15 residues long. The CDR3 region is CASSWTSGGSYEQYF. The CDR3 DNA is TGTGCCAGCAGTTGGACTAGCGGGGGCTCCTACGAGCAGTACTTC. The entire variable domain, with the rest obtained from reference TRBV7-2 and TRBJ2-7, is as follows: GAGVSQSPSNKVTEKGKDVELRCDPISGHTALYWYRQSLGQGLEFLIYFQGNSAPDKSGLPSDRFSAERTGGSVSTLTIQRTQQEDSAVYLCASSWTSGGSYEQYFGPGTRLTVT.

This clone showed up just a few times. J is TRBJ1-2 and V is TRBV5-6; D ambiguous. Germline V gives CDR1 SGHDT, CDR2 YYEEEE. V lost 0 bases to trimming and J lost 8 bases, with 20 bases between them. There are 16 residues in the CDR3. The CDR3 reads CASSLGERAPPGGYTF. The CDR3 DNA reads as TGTGCCAGCAGCTTGGGCGAAAGGGCCCCCCCGGGGGGCTACACCTTC.

The CDR3 region is CASSTTVGDEQYF. CDR3 DNA sequence: TGTGCCAGCAGCACGACTGTAGGGGACGAGCAGTACTTC. The chain employs TRBV7-3 and TRBJ2-7; the D gene is possibly TRBD1 (5 bases). The CDR3 extends over 13 amino acids. Germline CDR1 is SGHTA and CDR2 is FQGTGA. V lost 5 bases to trimming and J lost 5 bases, with 13 bases between them.

The rearrangement links TRBV18 to TRBJ2-1, with a possible D match to TRBD1 (6 bases). Germline V CDR1 and CDR2: KGHSH, LQKENI. V was cut by 6 bases and J by 7 bases, with 19 bases left in between. The CDR3 runs 15 residues. As DNA, the CDR3 is TGTGCCAGCTCTAGCCAGAGGGGGATAGGGAATGAGCAGTTCTTC. Amino acid sequence: CASSSQRGIGNEQFF.

The V gene is TRBV5-4, the J gene TRBJ2-1; perhaps TRBD1 as D (5 bases). Between the trimmed V and J ends, which lost 3 bases and 5 bases, there was a span of 18 bases. This CDR3 is 16 amino acids long. The germline gives CDR1 SGHNT, CDR2 YYREEE (reference sequence). CDR3 sequence: CASSSATVRSNNEQFF. The CDR3 DNA is TGTGCCAGCAGCTCAGCGACAGTTAGAAGTAACAATGAGCAGTTCTTC.

V is TRBV5-8 and J is TRBJ1-5; D remains unclear. Per germline, CDR1 SGHTS and CDR2 YDEGEE. This CDR3 is built from 15 residues. V shed 1 base and J shed 0 bases, with 8 bases lying between them. The chain's CDR3 is CASSLMQYSNQPQHF. The CDR3 DNA is TGTGCCAGCAGCTTGATGCAGTATAGCAATCAGCCCCAGCATTTT.

The chain links TRBV6-1 to TRBJ1-1, with D maybe TRBD1 (5 bases). V lost 4 bases and J lost 1, with 19 bases in between. Germline V gene sequence: CDR1 MNHNS, CDR2 SASEGT. The CDR3 has 17 amino acids. The CDR3 bases are TGTGCCAGCAGTGTAGAGGAAGACAGCAAGTGGAACACTGAAGCTTTCTTT. The encoded protein is CASSVEEDSKWNTEAFF.

The chain joins TRBV19 to TRBJ1-4, with D perhaps TRBD1 (5 bases). The CDR3 has 12 residues. V was pared by 2 bases and J by 8 bases, with 6 bases between. CDR1 is LNHDA, CDR2 SQIVND, per germline (reference sequence). The DNA of the CDR3 is TGTGCCAGTAGTATAACAGGAGAAAAACTGTTTTTT. The encoded protein is CASSITGEKLFF.

V is TRBV7-8 and J is TRBJ1-6, with 9 bases aligning to TRBD1. CDR3 length equals 14 residues. CDR1 and CDR2 from the germline V gene are SGHVS and FQNEAQ. J was trimmed by 7 bases and V by 5 bases; bases with no gene match: 3. Here the CDR3 DNA reads TGTGCCAGCAGCATGACAGGGGGGAATTCACCCCTCCACTTT. This gives the protein CASSMTGGNSPLHF.

This clone appeared a single time. V and J are TRBV12-3 or TRBV12-4 and TRBJ1-2, with 7 bases that match TRBD1. CDR3 length equals 11 residues. Losses at the gene ends were 4 bases for V and 8 bases for J; bases not matched to a gene: 1. Here the CDR3 DNA reads TGTGCCAGCAGTTACAGGGGCGGCTACACCTTC. Translation: CASSYRGGYTF.

V usage is TRBV10-3 and J usage is TRBJ2-1, with 8 positions matching TRBD2. Losses at the gene ends were 6 bases for V and 3 bases for J; bases not matched to a gene: 7. CDR3 length: 15 amino acids. Germline V lookup: CDR1 ENHRY, CDR2 SYGVKD. The CDR3 loop reads CAISTGGALYNEQFF. DNA of the CDR3: TGTGCCATCAGCACGGGGGGGGCCCTCTACAATGAGCAGTTCTTC.

V and J are TRBV5-4 and TRBJ2-5; the D gene is possibly TRBD2 (6 bases). Germline CDR1 reads SGHNT; CDR2 reads YYREEE (reference sequence). Trimming left V 4 bases short and J 4 bases short, with 20 bases between. This CDR3 is 16 amino acids long. DNA of the CDR3: TGTGCCAGCAGCCGCGGCGATGCGGGGCGAGGAGAGACCCAGTACTTC. Amino acids: CASSRGDAGRGETQYF.

The chain employs TRBV6-1 and TRBJ2-7; 9 nucleotides line up with TRBD1. With V trimmed by 3 bases and J by 4 bases, 7 bases remained unmatched. In germline, CDR1 is MNHNS, CDR2 SASEGT. This CDR3 spans 15 amino acids. The CDR3 protein is CASSETGGLGYEQYF. In DNA form, the CDR3 reads TGTGCCAGCAGTGAGACAGGGGGACTTGGATACGAGCAGTACTTC.

The CDR3 nucleotides are TGTGCCAGCAGCCCGACGCGGGATACGCAGTATTTT. Its translation is CASSPTRDTQYF. The chain employs TRBV3-1 (or the pseudogene TRBV3-2) and TRBJ2-3; D not certain. CDR3 length: 12 residues. The V gene lost 4 bases and the J gene lost 6 bases, with 8 bases spanning the gap. Germline V gene lookup returns CDR1 LGHDT and CDR2 YNNKEL (reference sequence).

The chain uses TRBV5-1 and TRBJ1-2; weak D call: TRBD1 (5 bases). There are 15 residues in the CDR3. The V and J ends lost 5 bases and 4 bases respectively, with 18 bases between them. Germline V gene data show CDR1 as SGHRS and CDR2 as YFSETQ. Here the CDR3 reads CASSPRERGSYGYTF. Here the CDR3 DNA reads TGCGCCAGCAGTCCTAGGGAGCGGGGCAGCTATGGCTACACCTTC. Full variable domain (missing parts from reference TRBV5-1 and TRBJ1-2): KAGVTQTPRYLIKTRGQQVTLSCSPISGHRSVSWYQQTPGQGLQFLFEYFSETQRNKGNFPGRFSGRQFSNSRSEMNVSTLELGDSALYLCASSPRERGSYGYTFGSGTRLTVV.

This chain uses TRBV2 with TRBJ2-7, with D maybe TRBD2 (5 bases). Germline V lookup: CDR1 SNHLY, CDR2 FYNNEI. This CDR3 has 17 residues. V was cut by 8 bases and J by 0 bases, with 23 bases left in between. The CDR3 here is CASQRNQRTARSYEQYF. The CDR3 DNA follows: TGTGCCAGCCAGAGGAACCAGCGGACTGCACGCTCCTACGAGCAGTACTTC.

This sequence joins TRBV6-6 and TRBJ2-7, with D maybe TRBD2 (6 bases). The CDR3 is 12 residues long. Trimming took 2 bases from V and 6 from J, leaving 8 bases between them. Germline V gene lookup returns CDR1 MNHNY and CDR2 SVGAGI (reference sequence). The DNA of the CDR3 is TGTGCCAGCAGTTACGGGGGAGGCGAGCAGTACTTC. It translates to CASSYGGGEQYF.

The chain employs TRBV9 and TRBJ1-4, with D tentatively TRBD1 (5 bases). The CDR3 consists of 15 residues. The V end lost 0 bases, the J end lost 5 bases, and 11 bases lay between the germline ends. CDR1 is SGDLS, CDR2 YYNGEE, per germline. The CDR3, as DNA: TGTGCCAGCAGCGTAGGGCCAGGGATAAATGAAAAACTGTTTTTT. Its protein product is CASSVGPGINEKLFF.